This T cell receptor beta chain was sequenced in a study of blood T cell repertoires in COVID-19. The trim removed 3 bases at V and 0 bases at J, leaving 5 bases unmatched. Per the germline V gene, CDR1 is SGHRS and CDR2 is YFSETQ. The CDR3 totals 16 residues. Sequenced by immunoSEQ multiplex PCR; TCRdb stores in-frame clones only, minus some. This table has about 160,000 clones, more than 85% appearing once. The TCR comes from a woman aged 55-69 years with COVID-19, enrolled during active disease. Sample: peripheral blood. The chain couples TRBV5-1 to TRBJ1-3; TRBD1 aligns across 8 bases. The chain's CDR3 is CASSSGQVLSGNTIYF. CDR3 coding DNA: TGCGCCAGCAGCTCGGGACAGGTACTCTCTGGAAACACCATATATTTT.